The rows below give T cell receptor beta chains drawn from one sample of a study of T cell responses to AZD1222 COVID-19 vaccine. Method: immunoSEQ multiplex PCR; TCRdb's copy keeps in-frame clones and lacks some. The table includes 90,000 to 110,000 clones, roughly 91% detected once. This material consisted of peripheral blood, taken on day 0 of AZD1222 vaccination. The receptors stem from an adult in good health. Each CDR3 is given with its conserved first and last residue. A D gene is named only where the DNA matches it firmly. Size tells how often a clone was seen (once, few, many) or the class of an expanded clone, and some rows leave it out.

d_call | j_call | clone_size | v_call | cdr3_aa | cdr3_nt
- | TRBJ1-1 | once | TRBV18 | CASSSTVNTEAFF | TGTGCCAGCTCATCGACAGTGAACACTGAAGCTTTCTTT
TRBD2 | TRBJ2-5 | once | TRBV29-1 | CSASGRAQETQYF | TGCAGCGCGAGCGGGAGGGCCCAGGAGACCCAGTACTTC
- | TRBJ2-7 | - | TRBV14 | CASSQAMMGEQYF | TGTGCCAGCAGCCAAGCGATGATGGGGGAGCAGTACTTC
- | TRBJ1-4 | - | TRBV6-1 | CASSEVRSTNEKLFF | TGTGCCAGCAGTGAAGTGAGGTCAACTAATGAAAAACTGTTTTTT
TRBD1 | TRBJ1-1 | - | TRBV27 | CASSFFSTGGTEAFF | TGTGCCAGCAGTTTTTTTTCAACAGGGGGCACTGAAGCTTTCTTT
- | TRBJ2-5 | - | TRBV5-1 | CASSLAAQGLGETQYF | TGCGCCAGCAGCTTGGCCGCCCAGGGTCTGGGAGAGACCCAGTACTTC
- | TRBJ1-6 | - | TRBV10-2 | CASSEGWKGGPSPLHF | TGCGCCAGCAGTGAGGGGTGGAAGGGGGGTCCTTCACCCCTCCACTTT
- | TRBJ1-5 | - | TRBV6-5 | CASSYSKVQPQHF | TGTGCCAGCAGTTACTCGAAGGTTCAGCCCCAGCATTTT
- | TRBJ1-1 | - | TRBV3-1/TRBV3-2 | CASSQDRMNTEAFF | TGTGCCAGCAGCCAAGACAGGATGAACACTGAAGCTTTCTTT
TRBD1 | TRBJ1-5 | - | TRBV18 | CASSLFQGDYSNQPQHF | TGTGCCAGCTCACTATTTCAGGGGGACTATAGCAATCAGCCCCAGCATTTT
- | TRBJ1-1 | - | TRBV27 | CAIARGPNTEAFF | TGTGCCATTGCCCGGGGCCCGAACACTGAAGCTTTCTTT
- | TRBJ1-2 | - | TRBV3-1/TRBV3-2 | CASSQEKVTQGYGYTF | TGTGCCAGCAGCCAAGAAAAGGTGACACAGGGCTATGGCTACACCTTC